Shown below are 21 T cell receptor beta chains from a single sample sequenced in a study of cytomegalovirus exposure and HLA in healthy donors (TCRdb year 2017). Receptor amplification or capture employed the immunoSEQ multiplex PCR assay. For the multiplex PCR, a mixture combining 60 forward primers for TCR Vbeta segments and 13 reverse primers for TCR Jbeta segments was used. Entries here come from immuneACCESS through TCRdb and include only in-frame sequences with V and J called. Some clones fail to appear in such tables; in the studies checked, an unresolved V gene covers under half of the shortfall, and the cause of the remainder is unknown. This sample is represented by fewer than 45,000 clones; 80% of them were singletons. Approximately 5.6% of the sample is held by the ten biggest clonotypes. Sequenced material: PBMCs. All receptors come from a male donor in good health and CMV-seronegative.

The chain is built from TRBV5-4 and TRBJ2-7; no firm D call. This CDR3 spans 14 amino acids. CDR1 is SGHNT, CDR2 YYREEE, per germline (reference sequence). The V and J ends lost 0 bases and 0 bases respectively, with 7 bases between them. CDR3 in amino acids: CASSLESSSYEQYF. The CDR3 nucleotides are TGTGCCAGCAGCTTGGAGTCTAGCTCCTACGAGCAGTACTTC.

This chain uses TRBV5-1 with TRBJ2-1; tentative D call: TRBD1 (7 bases). Between the trimmed V and J ends, which lost 2 bases and 7 bases, there was a span of 13 bases. The CDR3 consists of 14 residues. CDR1 SGHRS and CDR2 YFSETQ come from the germline V gene. The CDR3 loop reads CASSLAGGRNEQFF. CDR3 DNA sequence: TGCGCCAGCAGCTTAGCAGGGGGGAGGAATGAGCAGTTCTTC. The whole variable domain, remainder taken from reference TRBV5-1 and TRBJ2-1, is KAGVTQTPRYLIKTRGQQVTLSCSPISGHRSVSWYQQTPGQGLQFLFEYFSETQRNKGNFPGRFSGRQFSNSRSEMNVSTLELGDSALYLCASSLAGGRNEQFFGPGTRLTVL.

V usage is TRBV30 and J usage is TRBJ2-3; possible D gene TRBD2, 5 bases. This CDR3 spans 12 amino acids. Germline-derived CDR1 and CDR2 are GTSNPN and SVGIG (reference sequence). Trimming removed 1 base at V and 11 bases at J, with 13 bases between. The CDR3 region is CAWSDEGAWQYF. The CDR3, as DNA: TGTGCCTGGAGTGACGAGGGAGCGTGGCAGTATTTT.

The rearrangement uses TRBV15 and TRBJ1-4, with 7 bases aligning to TRBD1. The CDR3 runs 15 residues. J gave up 6 bases and V 6 bases, and 10 bases lay outside the gene matches. Germline V CDR1 and CDR2: LNHNV, YYDKDF (reference sequence). This CDR3 is CATRLTGQTDEKLFF. In DNA form, the CDR3 reads TGTGCCACCAGACTGACGGGACAGACGGATGAAAAACTGTTTTTT.

This clone was seen once. The chain has TRBV5-4 and TRBJ2-7; D is unresolved. CDR1 is SGHNT, CDR2 YYREEE, per germline (reference sequence). This CDR3 comprises 13 residues. Trimming removed 4 bases from V and 3 bases from J, with 11 bases in between. In nucleotides, the CDR3 is TGTGCCAGCAGCCCAGGTGGATACTACGAGCAGTACTTC. Translated: CASSPGGYYEQYF. The whole variable domain, filled in from reference TRBV5-4 and TRBJ2-7, reads ETGVTQSPTHLIKTRGQQVTLRCSSQSGHNTVSWYQQALGQGPQFIFQYYREEENGRGNFPPRFSGLQFPNYSSELNVNALELDDSALYLCASSPGGYYEQYFGPGTRLTVT.

This sequence joins TRBV5-6 and TRBJ1-4, with D unresolved. The V end lost 6 bases, the J end lost 7 bases, and 19 bases lay between the germline ends. The CDR3 spans 15 residues. Germline-derived CDR1 and CDR2 are SGHDT and YYEEEE. The CDR3 sequence is CASTMTPGSSEKLFF. DNA for the CDR3: TGTGCCAGCACCATGACCCCGGGGTCTTCTGAAAAACTGTTTTTT.

This sequence joins TRBV27 and TRBJ1-5; D perhaps matches TRBD1 (5 bases). This CDR3 spans 14 amino acids. Germline CDR1 reads MNHEY; CDR2 reads SMNVEV (reference sequence). V was shortened by 2 bases and J by 3 bases, with 8 bases between the two germline ends. CDR3 DNA sequence: TGTGCCAGCAGTTTAAAGACAGTCAATCAGCCCCAGCATTTT. Amino acid sequence: CASSLKTVNQPQHF.

J is TRBJ1-1 and V is TRBV9, with 11 bases lining up with TRBD1. The V and J ends lost 4 bases and 0 bases, in that order; junction bases with no gene match: 5. The CDR3 is made up of 16 amino acids. The germline CDR1 and CDR2 sequences are SGDLS and YYNGEE. The CDR3: CASSPGQGVMNTEAFF. CDR3 DNA sequence: TGTGCCAGCAGCCCGGGACAGGGGGTAATGAACACTGAAGCTTTCTTT.

DNA for the CDR3: TGTGCCCGGGAACAGGGTGGGTATGGCTACACCTTC. Its protein product is CAREQGGYGYTF. This rearrangement joins TRBV30 to TRBJ1-2; D perhaps matches TRBD1 (6 bases). The V end was cut by 8 bases, the J end by 5 bases, with 15 bases between. The CDR3 loop spans 12 amino acids. Germline CDR1 reads GTSNPN; CDR2 reads SVGIG (reference sequence).

CDR3 protein: CASSLVAVDGYTF. In nucleotides, the CDR3 is TGTGCCAGCAGTTTGGTCGCAGTTGATGGCTACACCTTC. This chain uses TRBV28 with TRBJ1-2, with unresolved D. The V and J ends lost 3 bases and 6 bases respectively, with 11 bases between them. Germline V lookup: CDR1 MDHEN, CDR2 SYDVKM. The CDR3 extends over 13 amino acids.

This rearrangement joins TRBV6-5 to TRBJ2-7; no clear D. This CDR3 spans 13 amino acids. The germline gives CDR1 MNHEY, CDR2 SVGAGI. V lost 5 bases, J lost 0 bases, and 8 bases lay in between. The CDR3 loop is CASSTGPSYEQYF. CDR3 coding DNA: TGTGCCAGCAGTACGGGTCCCTCCTACGAGCAGTACTTC.

This clone was observed once. The rearrangement joins TRBV6-5 to TRBJ1-2, with D possibly TRBD1 on 5 matching bases. Germline V CDR1 and CDR2: MNHEY, SVGAGI. Trimming left V 2 bases short and J 4 bases short, with 11 bases between. CDR3 length: 14 residues. The CDR3 loop is CASSYSRGFYGYTF. CDR3 nucleotide sequence: TGTGCCAGCAGTTACAGTCGGGGGTTCTATGGCTACACCTTC.

This clone was found a few times. The chain recombines TRBV6-1 with TRBJ1-2; D perhaps matches TRBD1 (6 bases). V lost 1 base, J lost 8 bases, and 8 bases lay in between. In germline, CDR1 is MNHNS, CDR2 SASEGT. CDR3 length equals 12 residues. In DNA, the CDR3 is TGTGCCAGCAGTGAAGACAGGGTAGGCTACACCTTC. It encodes CASSEDRVGYTF.

The sample holds a few counts of this clone. This sequence joins TRBV6-5 and TRBJ1-4, with 11 bases aligning to TRBD1. Germline V lookup: CDR1 MNHEY, CDR2 SVGAGI. J lost 7 bases, V lost 4 bases, and 2 bases had no gene match. The CDR3 is made up of 14 amino acids. CDR3 amino acids: CASSSGTGGEKLFF. In nucleotides, the CDR3 is TGTGCCAGCAGTTCCGGGACAGGGGGTGAAAAACTGTTTTTT.

V usage is TRBV6-6 and J usage is TRBJ1-2; 8 bases align to TRBD1. The V gene end was trimmed by 0 bases and the J gene end by 4 bases; junction bases not matched to a gene: 7. The CDR3 sequence is 16 residues long. CDR1 and CDR2 from the germline V gene are MNHNY and SVGAGI (reference sequence). The CDR3 DNA reads as TGTGCCAGCAGTTACTCCGCAGGGGGCAGCGCCTATGGCTACACCTTC. This sequence encodes CASSYSAGGSAYGYTF.

The rearrangement links TRBV19 to TRBJ1-4; D may be TRBD1 (6 bases). There are 15 residues in the CDR3. CDR1 is LNHDA and CDR2 is SQIVND in the germline V gene (reference sequence). The V and J ends lost 5 bases and 4 bases respectively, with 14 bases between them. The CDR3 nucleotides read TGTGCCAGTAGTCCTACAGGGAATATTAATGAAAAACTGTTTTTT. It codes for CASSPTGNINEKLFF.

The chain has TRBV5-5 and TRBJ1-6; TRBD1 might be the D (5 bases). With 4 bases removed from V and 3 bases from J, the gap between germline ends came to 17 bases. Germline V gene data show CDR1 as SGHKS and CDR2 as YYEKEE (reference sequence). The CDR3 has 17 amino acids. CDR3 sequence: CASSLEIGARYNSPLHF. The CDR3 bases are TGTGCCAGCAGCCTGGAGATAGGGGCGCGCTATAATTCACCCCTCCACTTT.

The gene calls are TRBV5-1 and TRBJ2-3, with 9 bases that match TRBD2. The V segment lost 1 base and the J segment 1 base; nucleotides outside the gene matches: 1. The CDR3 has 15 amino acids. Germline V gene lookup returns CDR1 SGHRS and CDR2 YFSETQ. CDR3 nucleotide sequence: TGCGCCAGCAGCTTGCTAGCGGGGCGCACAGATACGCAGTATTTT. Translating it yields CASSLLAGRTDTQYF.

The chain employs TRBV5-1 and TRBJ2-5; TRBD2 might be the D (5 bases). The J call may be mistaken, given a closer DNA end match to TRBJ2-7. Germline CDR1 SGHRS, CDR2 YFSETQ. This CDR3 has 15 residues. In nucleotides, the CDR3 is TGCGCCAGCAGCTTGGCCGGACTGTACTCCTACGAGCAGTACTTC. Its translation: CASSLAGLYSYEQYF.

The chain uses TRBV16 and TRBJ2-7, with D unclear. Germline lookup yields CDR1 KGHSY and CDR2 FQNENV. V was clipped by 4 bases and J by 1 base, with 11 bases between them. The length of the CDR3 is 14 residues. The CDR3: CASSPTTGSYEQYF. The CDR3 DNA follows: TGTGCCAGCAGCCCCACGACGGGTTCCTACGAGCAGTACTTC.

V usage is TRBV6-1 and J usage is TRBJ2-7; 11 bases are shared with TRBD2. The V and J ends lost 2 bases and 0 bases, in that order; junction bases with no gene match: 0. The CDR3 contains 15 residues. CDR1 MNHNS and CDR2 SASEGT come from the germline V gene. CDR3 bases: TGTGCCAGCAGTGAAACTAGCGGGAGCTCCTACGAGCAGTACTTC. Its protein product is CASSETSGSSYEQYF.